Below are 5 T cell receptor beta chains sequenced from a single sample in a study of T cells in Graves' hyperthyroidism and ophthalmopathy. Amplification targeted TCR beta CDR3 regions from RNA transcripts. The study used the HTBI primer set for a first-round RT-PCR of the TCR CDR3. TCRdb re-analysed the multiplex PCR reads in MiXCR, keeping a single row per CDR3 protein. This sample has about 290,000 distinct CDR3 sequences, with 13% to 15% found just once. Sequencing was carried out using blood. Source of these receptors: a woman in her 50s with Graves' hyperthyroidism that later progressed to Graves' ophthalmopathy.

This clonotype was seen many times. The V call is TRBV12-3 or TRBV12-4, the J call TRBJ2-7; D possibly corresponds to TRBD2 (5 bases). This CDR3 has 14 residues. Trimming left V 3 bases short and J 2 bases short, with 11 bases between. The CDR3, as DNA: TGTGCCAGCAGTTTCGGGGAGTTAACCTACGAGCAGTACTTC. This gives the protein CASSFGELTYEQYF.

The V call is TRBV20-1, the J call TRBJ2-7; 10 bases align to TRBD2. Trimming cost V 5 bases and J 6 bases; bases outside gene matches: 10. The CDR3 consists of 14 residues. Germline lookup yields CDR1 DFQATT and CDR2 SNEGSKA (reference sequence). The CDR3 loop reads CSAVPSGRGSEQYF. CDR3 sequence (DNA): TGCAGTGCTGTTCCGAGCGGGAGGGGGAGCGAGCAGTACTTC.

This chain connects TRBV30 to TRBJ1-5; perhaps TRBD1 as D (5 bases). Germline-derived CDR1 and CDR2 are GTSNPN and SVGIG (reference sequence). V was trimmed by 2 bases and J by 4 bases, leaving 9 bases between them. The CDR3 is 13 amino acids. The CDR3 nucleotides read TGTGCCTGGAGTCTGGGGGGTAATCAGCCCCAGCATTTT. It translates to CAWSLGGNQPQHF.

This clonotype was seen at least ten times. The chain is built from TRBV7-9 and TRBJ2-5, with TRBD1 matching over 7 bases. J was trimmed by 5 bases and V by 1 base; bases with no gene match: 7. Germline V lookup: CDR1 SEHNR, CDR2 FQNEAQ (reference sequence). The CDR3 spans 15 residues. The CDR3 protein is CASSLGGQAGETQYF. In DNA form, the CDR3 reads TGTGCCAGCAGCTTAGGAGGACAGGCAGGGGAGACCCAGTACTTC.

This clonotype was recorded many times. The V gene is TRBV20-1, the J gene TRBJ2-7; D tentatively fits TRBD1 or TRBD2 (5 bases each). V was pared by 6 bases and J by 0 bases, with 15 bases between. Germline CDR1 DFQATT, CDR2 SNEGSKA (reference sequence). The CDR3 extends over 14 amino acids. The CDR3 nucleotides are TGCAGTGCGCTGGGGGACCCGAGCTCCTACGAGCAGTACTTC. Protein: CSALGDPSSYEQYF.